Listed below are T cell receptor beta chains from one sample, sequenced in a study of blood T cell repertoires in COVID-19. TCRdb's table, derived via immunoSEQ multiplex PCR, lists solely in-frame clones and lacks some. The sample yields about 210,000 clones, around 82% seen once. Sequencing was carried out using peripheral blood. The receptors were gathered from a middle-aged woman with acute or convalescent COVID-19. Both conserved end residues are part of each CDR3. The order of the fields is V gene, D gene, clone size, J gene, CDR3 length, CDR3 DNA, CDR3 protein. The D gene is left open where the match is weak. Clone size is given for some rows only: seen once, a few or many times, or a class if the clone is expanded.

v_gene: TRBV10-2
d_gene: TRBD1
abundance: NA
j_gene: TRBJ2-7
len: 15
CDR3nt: TGCGCCAGCAGTGAGTCCGGCAGGGGGTTACACGAGCAGTACTTC
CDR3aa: CASSESGRGLHEQYF

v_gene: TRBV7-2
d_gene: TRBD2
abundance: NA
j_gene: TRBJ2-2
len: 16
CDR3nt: TGTGCCAGCAGCTTAGCGGGGCTAGCGGGCCCCGGGGAGCTGTTTTTT
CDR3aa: CASSLAGLAGPGELFF

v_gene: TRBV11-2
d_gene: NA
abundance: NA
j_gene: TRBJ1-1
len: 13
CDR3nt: TGTGCCAGCAGCTTAGGAGTCGGGACTGAAGCTTTCTTT
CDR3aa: CASSLGVGTEAFF

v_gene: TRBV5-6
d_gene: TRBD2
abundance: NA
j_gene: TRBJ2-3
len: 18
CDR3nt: TGTGCCAGCAGCTTGAGAACTAGCGGGAGACCGGTGGTAGATACGCAGTATTTT
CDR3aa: CASSLRTSGRPVVDTQYF

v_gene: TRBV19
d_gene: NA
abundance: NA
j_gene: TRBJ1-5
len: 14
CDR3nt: TGTGCCAGTATTGGGGCGGCGGCTAATCAGCCCCAGCATTTT
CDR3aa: CASIGAAANQPQHF

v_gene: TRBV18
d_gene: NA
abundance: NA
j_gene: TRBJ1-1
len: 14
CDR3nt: TGTGCCAGCTCACCCTTTAGGTCGACAGGTGAAGCTTTCTTT
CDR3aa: CASSPFRSTGEAFF

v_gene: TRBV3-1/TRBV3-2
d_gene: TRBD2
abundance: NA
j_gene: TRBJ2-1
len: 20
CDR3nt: TGTGCCAGCAGTAGAGCGACCGGGACTAGCGGTCCGAGCTCCTACAATGAGCAGTTCTTC
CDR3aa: CASSRATGTSGPSSYNEQFF

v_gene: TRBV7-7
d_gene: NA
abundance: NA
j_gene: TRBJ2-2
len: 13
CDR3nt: TGTGCCAGCAGCTTACGAGCAACCGGGGAGCTGTTTTTT
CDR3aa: CASSLRATGELFF

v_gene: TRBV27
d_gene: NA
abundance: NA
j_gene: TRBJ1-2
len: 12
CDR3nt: TGTGCCAGCCAGGGATTGGACTATGGCTACACCTTC
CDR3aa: CASQGLDYGYTF

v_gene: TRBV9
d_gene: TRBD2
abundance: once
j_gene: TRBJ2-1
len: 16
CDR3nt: TGTGCCAGCAGCGTAGAAGCGGGACGGGGGGTTGATGAGCAGTTCTTC
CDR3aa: CASSVEAGRGVDEQFF

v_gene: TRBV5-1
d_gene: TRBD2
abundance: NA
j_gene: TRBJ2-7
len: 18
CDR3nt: TGCGCCAGCAGCCGGACGGGACTAGCGGAGGGTATGGTTCTTGTGCAGTACTTC
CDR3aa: CASSRTGLAEGMVLVQYF

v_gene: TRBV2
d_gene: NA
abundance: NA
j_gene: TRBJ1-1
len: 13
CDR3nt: TGTGCCAGCAGTGATACCAGGGACACTGAAGCTTTCTTT
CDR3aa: CASSDTRDTEAFF

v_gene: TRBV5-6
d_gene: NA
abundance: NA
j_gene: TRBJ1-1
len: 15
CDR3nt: TGTGCCAGCAGCTTGGGCGAGGGTGTAGGCACTGAAGCTTTCTTT
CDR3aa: CASSLGEGVGTEAFF

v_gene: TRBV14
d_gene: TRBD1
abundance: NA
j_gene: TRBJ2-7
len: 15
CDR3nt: TGTGCCAGCAGCCAAGCACGGGACAGACACTACGAGCAGTACTTC
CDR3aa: CASSQARDRHYEQYF

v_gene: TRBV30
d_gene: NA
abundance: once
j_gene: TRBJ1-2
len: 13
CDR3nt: TGTGCCTGGAGTGTCGGCAGGAACTATGGCTACACCTTC
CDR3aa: CAWSVGRNYGYTF

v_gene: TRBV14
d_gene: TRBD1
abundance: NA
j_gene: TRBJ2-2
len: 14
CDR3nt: TGTGCCAGCAGCTTGACAGGGTGGATCGGGGAGCTGTTTTTT
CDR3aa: CASSLTGWIGELFF

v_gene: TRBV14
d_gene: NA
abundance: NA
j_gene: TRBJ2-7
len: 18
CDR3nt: TGTGCCAGCAGCCAAGGGGGCCTTGGCTCCCACTACTCCTACGAGCAGTACTTC
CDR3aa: CASSQGGLGSHYSYEQYF

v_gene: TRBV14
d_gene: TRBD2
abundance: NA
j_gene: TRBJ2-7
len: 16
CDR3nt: TGTGCCAGCAGCCAAGATGCGGTAGCGGGAAGCTACGAGCAGTACTTC
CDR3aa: CASSQDAVAGSYEQYF

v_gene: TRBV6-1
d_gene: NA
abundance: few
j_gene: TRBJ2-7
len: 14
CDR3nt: TGTGCCAGCAGTGAAGATAACAGCTATTACGAGCAGTACTTC
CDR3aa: CASSEDNSYYEQYF

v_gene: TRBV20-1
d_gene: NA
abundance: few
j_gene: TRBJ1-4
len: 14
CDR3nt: TGCAGTGCTAGTAATTGGCAGGGCGGTGAAAAACTGTTTTTT
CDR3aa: CSASNWQGGEKLFF

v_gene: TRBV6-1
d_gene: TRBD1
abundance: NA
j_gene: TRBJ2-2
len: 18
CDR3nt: TGTGCCAGCAGTGAAGGGGATCGGGGACAGGGCCCTACCGGGGAGCTGTTTTTT
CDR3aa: CASSEGDRGQGPTGELFF

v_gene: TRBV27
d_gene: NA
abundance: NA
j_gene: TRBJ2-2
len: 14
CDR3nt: TGTGCCAGCAGTTTACTAGGGAACACCGGGGAGCTGTTTTTT
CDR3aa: CASSLLGNTGELFF

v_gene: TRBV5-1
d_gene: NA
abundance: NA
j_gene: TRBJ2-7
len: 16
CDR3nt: TGCGCCAGCAGAAAGAACTCACAGGGTGGGGGATACGAGCAGTACTTC
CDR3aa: CASRKNSQGGGYEQYF

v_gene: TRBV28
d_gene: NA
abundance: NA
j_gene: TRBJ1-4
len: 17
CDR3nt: TGTGCCAGCAGTTTAAAGCCCCCAGGGGCAACTAATGAAAAACTGTTTTTT
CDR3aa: CASSLKPPGATNEKLFF

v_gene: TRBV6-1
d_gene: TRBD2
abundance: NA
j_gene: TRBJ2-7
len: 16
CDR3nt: TGTGCCAGCAGTCAAGGACTAGCGGGGGTAATTTACGAGCAGTACTTC
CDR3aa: CASSQGLAGVIYEQYF

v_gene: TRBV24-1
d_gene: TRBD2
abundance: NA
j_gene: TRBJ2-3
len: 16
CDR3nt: TGTGCCACCAGTGAGGGAGGAGCGGGGGAAGCAGATACGCAGTATTTT
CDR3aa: CATSEGGAGEADTQYF

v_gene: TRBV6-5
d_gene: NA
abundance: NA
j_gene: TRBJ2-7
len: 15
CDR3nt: TGTGCCACCGCCCGAAGCTCCCTAAACTCCTACGAGCAGTACTTC
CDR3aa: CATARSSLNSYEQYF

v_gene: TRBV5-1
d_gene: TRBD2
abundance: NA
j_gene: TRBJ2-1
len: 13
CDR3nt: TGCGCCAGCAGCTTAGCGGGGGGGCTTGAGCAGTTCTTC
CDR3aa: CASSLAGGLEQFF

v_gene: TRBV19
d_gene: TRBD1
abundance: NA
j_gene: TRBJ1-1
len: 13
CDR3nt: TGTGCCAGTAGTCGCACAGGGGGCACTGAAGCTTTCTTT
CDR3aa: CASSRTGGTEAFF

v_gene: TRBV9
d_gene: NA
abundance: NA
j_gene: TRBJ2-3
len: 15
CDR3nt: TGTGCCAGCAGCGTGAATCCGGGATCCACAGATACGCAGTATTTT
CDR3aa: CASSVNPGSTDTQYF

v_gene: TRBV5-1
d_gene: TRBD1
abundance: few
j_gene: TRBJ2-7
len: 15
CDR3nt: TGCGCCAGCAGCTTGGACCGGACAGGTCGTCACGAGCAGTACTTC
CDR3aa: CASSLDRTGRHEQYF

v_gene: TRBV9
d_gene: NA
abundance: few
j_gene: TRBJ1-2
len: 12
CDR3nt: TGTGCCAGCAGCGCCCAGGGAGGTGGCTACACCTTC
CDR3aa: CASSAQGGGYTF

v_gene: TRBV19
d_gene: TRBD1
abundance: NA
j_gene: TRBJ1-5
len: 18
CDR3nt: TGTGCCAGTAGTACCACTCGTGGGAGGACAGGGAGGACTCAGCCCCAGCATTTT
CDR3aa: CASSTTRGRTGRTQPQHF

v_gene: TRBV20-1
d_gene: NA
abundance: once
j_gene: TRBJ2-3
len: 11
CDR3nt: TGCAGTGCTAGATCGGGGGATACGCAGTATTTT
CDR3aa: CSARSGDTQYF

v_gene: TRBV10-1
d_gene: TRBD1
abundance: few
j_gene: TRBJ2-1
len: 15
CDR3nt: TGCGCCAGCAGCACGATCCTTGGGACAGGTCGCGAGCAGTTCTTC
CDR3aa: CASSTILGTGREQFF

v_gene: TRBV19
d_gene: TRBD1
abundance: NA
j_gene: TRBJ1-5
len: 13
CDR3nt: TGTGCCAGCCGGGACAGTAAAAATCAGCCCCAGCATTTT
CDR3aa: CASRDSKNQPQHF

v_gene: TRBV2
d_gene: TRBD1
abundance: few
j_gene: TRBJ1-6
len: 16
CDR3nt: TGTGCCAGCAGGCCAGGCGGACAGGGGCTTATGGGATCCCTCCACTTT
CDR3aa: CASRPGGQGLMGSLHF

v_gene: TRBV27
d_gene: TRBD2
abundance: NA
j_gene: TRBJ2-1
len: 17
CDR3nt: TGTGCCAGCAGTTTTGAGGGAGCGGGGAGCTCCTACAATGAGCAGTTCTTC
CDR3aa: CASSFEGAGSSYNEQFF

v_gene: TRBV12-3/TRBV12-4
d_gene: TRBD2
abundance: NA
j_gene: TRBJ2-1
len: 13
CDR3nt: TGTGCCAGCATGACTAGCGGGGGGGCTGCGCAGTTCTTC
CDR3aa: CASMTSGGAAQFF

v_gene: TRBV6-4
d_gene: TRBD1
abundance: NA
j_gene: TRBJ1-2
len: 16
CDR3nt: TGTGCCAGCAGTGGAACTTTAGACAGGGGTGGCTATGGCTACACCTTC
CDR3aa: CASSGTLDRGGYGYTF

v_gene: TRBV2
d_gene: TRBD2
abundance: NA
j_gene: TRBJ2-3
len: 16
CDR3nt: TGTGCCAGCAGAAAACTAGCGGGGGGGCCAAGAGATACGCAGTATTTT
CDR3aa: CASRKLAGGPRDTQYF

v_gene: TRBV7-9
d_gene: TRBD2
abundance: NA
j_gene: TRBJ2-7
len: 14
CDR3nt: TGTGCCAGCAATAGCGGGCGAAGCTCCTACGAGCAGTACTTC
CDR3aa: CASNSGRSSYEQYF

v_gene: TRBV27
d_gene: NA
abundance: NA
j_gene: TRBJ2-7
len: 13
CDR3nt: TGTGCCAGCAGTGCCAGGGAACACTACGAGCAGTACTTC
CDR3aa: CASSAREHYEQYF

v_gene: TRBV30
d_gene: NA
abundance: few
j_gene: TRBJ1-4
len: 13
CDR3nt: TGTGCCTGGAGTGGGGGATGGAGGGAAAAACTGTTTTTT
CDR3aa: CAWSGGWREKLFF

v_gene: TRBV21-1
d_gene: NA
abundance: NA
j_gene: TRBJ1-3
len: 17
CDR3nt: TGTGCCAGCAGTAGCCGAATCGACGGGAACTCTGGAAACACCATATATTTT
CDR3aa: CASSSRIDGNSGNTIYF

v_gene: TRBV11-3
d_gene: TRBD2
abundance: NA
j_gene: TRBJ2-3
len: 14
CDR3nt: TGTGCCAGCAGCTTGGGACTAGCCACAGATACGCAGTATTTT
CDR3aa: CASSLGLATDTQYF

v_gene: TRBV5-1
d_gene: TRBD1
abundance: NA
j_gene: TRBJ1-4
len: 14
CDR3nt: TGCGCCAGCAGCTTAGGGGGCGCGAATGAAAAACTGTTTTTT
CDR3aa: CASSLGGANEKLFF

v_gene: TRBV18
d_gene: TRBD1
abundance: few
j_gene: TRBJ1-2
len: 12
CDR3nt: TGTGCCAGCTCACCTGGGCAGGGGGTCTACACCTTC
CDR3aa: CASSPGQGVYTF

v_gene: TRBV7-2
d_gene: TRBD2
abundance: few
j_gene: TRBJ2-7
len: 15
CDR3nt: TGTGCCAGCAGCACTAGCGGGAGTTTGGGACACGAGCAGTACTTC
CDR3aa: CASSTSGSLGHEQYF

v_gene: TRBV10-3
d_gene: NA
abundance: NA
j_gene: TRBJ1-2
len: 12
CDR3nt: TGTGCCATCAGTGATCCGAGAAGTGGCTACACCTTC
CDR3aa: CAISDPRSGYTF

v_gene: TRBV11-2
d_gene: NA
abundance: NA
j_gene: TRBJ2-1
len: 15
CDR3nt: TGTGCCAGCAGCTTAGTCGGGAGAAGTCCGCGTGAGCAGTTCTTC
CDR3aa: CASSLVGRSPREQFF

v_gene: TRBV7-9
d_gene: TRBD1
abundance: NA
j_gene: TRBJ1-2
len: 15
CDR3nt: TGTGCCAGCAGCCTCGCGACAGGGGAGACGGGGGGCTACACCTTC
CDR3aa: CASSLATGETGGYTF

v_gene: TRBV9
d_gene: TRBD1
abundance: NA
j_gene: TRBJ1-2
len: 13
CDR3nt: TGTGCCAGCAGCGTAGGGACAGGTGATGGCTACACCTTC
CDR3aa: CASSVGTGDGYTF